The rows below give T cell receptor beta chains drawn from one sample of a study of control samples from healthy donors and cancer patients. Using immunoSEQ multiplex PCR, the repertoire was profiled, and TCRdb retains in-frame clones only, with some absent. In the table there are more than 30,000 clones, around 88% of which are singletons. Sequences were obtained from PBMCs. The source of these receptors is a woman aged 55 to 70 with lung cancer. The CDR3 runs from the conserved cysteine through the conserved F or W. Each record gives: D gene, clone size, V gene, J gene, CDR3 protein, CDR3 DNA. D genes are given only for firm matches. The size field is filled for only some rows; it gives once, few, many or a size class.

d_gene: TRBD1; abundance: NA; v_gene: TRBV11-2; j_gene: TRBJ2-5; CDR3aa: CASSVGQTYETQYF; CDR3nt: TGTGCCAGCAGCGTGGGACAGACGTACGAGACCCAGTACTTC
d_gene: NA; abundance: NA; v_gene: TRBV18; j_gene: TRBJ2-2; CDR3aa: CASSPERPSNTGELFF; CDR3nt: TGTGCCAGCTCCCCCGAGCGGCCGTCGAACACCGGGGAGCTGTTTTTT
d_gene: TRBD1; abundance: NA; v_gene: TRBV5-4; j_gene: TRBJ2-1; CDR3aa: CASSVTGGFYNEQFF; CDR3nt: TGTGCCAGCAGCGTGACAGGGGGTTTCTACAATGAGCAGTTCTTC
d_gene: NA; abundance: NA; v_gene: TRBV5-6; j_gene: TRBJ2-3; CDR3aa: CASSLGRTATGDTQYF; CDR3nt: TGTGCCAGCAGCTTGGGCCGGACAGCCACGGGAGATACGCAGTATTTT
d_gene: NA; abundance: NA; v_gene: TRBV4-1; j_gene: TRBJ2-7; CDR3aa: CASSQAPGRLYEQYF; CDR3nt: TGCGCCAGCAGCCAAGCACCAGGGAGACTCTACGAGCAGTACTTC
d_gene: NA; abundance: once; v_gene: TRBV5-1; j_gene: TRBJ1-3; CDR3aa: CASRSQVGTGNTIYF; CDR3nt: TGCGCCAGCAGATCTCAAGTGGGAACTGGAAACACCATATATTTT
d_gene: TRBD2; abundance: NA; v_gene: TRBV19; j_gene: TRBJ2-1; CDR3aa: CASTPGGLVRHEQFF; CDR3nt: TGTGCCAGTACCCCGGGGGGACTAGTCAGACATGAGCAGTTCTTC
d_gene: NA; abundance: NA; v_gene: TRBV3-1/TRBV3-2; j_gene: TRBJ1-1; CDR3aa: CASSQEGSPEAFF; CDR3nt: TGTGCCAGCAGCCAAGAGGGCAGCCCCGAAGCTTTCTTT
d_gene: NA; abundance: NA; v_gene: TRBV6-5; j_gene: TRBJ1-5; CDR3aa: CASISRAYSNQPQHF; CDR3nt: TGTGCCAGCATTTCTAGGGCTTATAGCAATCAGCCCCAGCATTTT
d_gene: NA; abundance: NA; v_gene: TRBV24-1; j_gene: TRBJ2-7; CDR3aa: CATSDTNSYEQYF; CDR3nt: TGTGCCACCAGTGATACTAACTCCTACGAGCAGTACTTC
d_gene: TRBD1; abundance: NA; v_gene: TRBV3-1/TRBV3-2; j_gene: TRBJ2-2; CDR3aa: CASSPLRVIRDSTWELFF; CDR3nt: TGTGCCAGCAGCCCCCTTAGAGTGATCCGGGACAGTACGTGGGAGCTGTTTTTT
d_gene: TRBD2; abundance: once; v_gene: TRBV3-1/TRBV3-2; j_gene: TRBJ2-1; CDR3aa: CASSHSGRGNEQFF; CDR3nt: TGTGCCAGCAGCCATAGCGGGAGGGGCAATGAGCAGTTCTTC
d_gene: NA; abundance: NA; v_gene: TRBV25-1; j_gene: TRBJ2-2; CDR3aa: CASRGPNTGELFF; CDR3nt: TGTGCCAGCAGAGGCCCTAACACCGGGGAGCTGTTTTTT
d_gene: NA; abundance: NA; v_gene: TRBV9; j_gene: TRBJ1-1; CDR3aa: CASSVRRTNTEAFF; CDR3nt: TGTGCCAGCAGCGTAAGACGGACGAACACTGAAGCTTTCTTT
d_gene: TRBD2; abundance: NA; v_gene: TRBV6-2/TRBV6-3; j_gene: TRBJ2-7; CDR3aa: CASSWMRTSVSSYEQYF; CDR3nt: TGTGCCAGCAGTTGGATGCGGACTAGCGTAAGCTCCTACGAGCAGTACTTC
d_gene: NA; abundance: few; v_gene: TRBV18; j_gene: TRBJ1-2; CDR3aa: CASSPQSEGLGYTF; CDR3nt: TGTGCCAGCTCACCACAGTCCGAGGGTTTGGGCTACACCTTC
d_gene: NA; abundance: few; v_gene: TRBV5-3; j_gene: TRBJ2-7; CDR3aa: CASSHYGGF; CDR3nt: TGTGCCAGCAGCCATTATGGGGGCTTC
d_gene: NA; abundance: NA; v_gene: TRBV11-2; j_gene: TRBJ1-1; CDR3aa: CASSLGQVTEAFF; CDR3nt: TGTGCCAGCAGCTTGGGGCAGGTGACAGAAGCTTTCTTT
d_gene: TRBD2; abundance: NA; v_gene: TRBV5-4; j_gene: TRBJ2-5; CDR3aa: CASSLASGAQETQYF; CDR3nt: TGTGCCAGCAGCTTGGCTAGCGGGGCCCAAGAGACCCAGTACTTC
d_gene: NA; abundance: NA; v_gene: TRBV13; j_gene: TRBJ2-1; CDR3aa: CASSLGLNEQFF; CDR3nt: TGTGCCAGCAGCTTAGGACTAAATGAGCAGTTCTTC
d_gene: NA; abundance: NA; v_gene: TRBV7-8; j_gene: TRBJ1-1; CDR3aa: CASSPGGGTEAFF; CDR3nt: TGTGCCAGCAGCCCCGGGGGGGGAACTGAAGCTTTCTTT
d_gene: NA; abundance: NA; v_gene: TRBV30; j_gene: TRBJ1-3; CDR3aa: CAWSVPSRSGRNTIYF; CDR3nt: TGTGCCTGGAGTGTTCCCAGCAGATCAGGCAGAAACACCATATATTTT
d_gene: TRBD1; abundance: NA; v_gene: TRBV5-1; j_gene: TRBJ2-3; CDR3aa: CASSFRTGNTDTQYF; CDR3nt: TGCGCCAGCAGCTTTCGGACAGGGAACACAGATACGCAGTATTTT
d_gene: TRBD1; abundance: NA; v_gene: TRBV3-1/TRBV3-2; j_gene: TRBJ1-1; CDR3aa: CASSQGGGGGYTEAFF; CDR3nt: TGTGCCAGCAGTCAAGGGGGCGGGGGAGGTTACACTGAAGCTTTCTTT
d_gene: NA; abundance: NA; v_gene: TRBV18; j_gene: TRBJ2-2; CDR3aa: CASSQSTGELFF; CDR3nt: TGTGCCAGCTCACAGAGTACCGGGGAGCTGTTTTTT
d_gene: NA; abundance: NA; v_gene: TRBV18; j_gene: TRBJ1-2; CDR3aa: CASSPPTEGGGYTF; CDR3nt: TGTGCCAGCTCACCACCGACCGAAGGCGGTGGCTACACCTTC
d_gene: TRBD2; abundance: NA; v_gene: TRBV15; j_gene: TRBJ2-1; CDR3aa: CATSRGTSTYNEQFF; CDR3nt: TGTGCCACCAGCAGAGGGACTAGCACTTACAATGAGCAGTTCTTC
d_gene: TRBD1; abundance: NA; v_gene: TRBV5-6; j_gene: TRBJ1-5; CDR3aa: CASSLTRGQGISNQPQHF; CDR3nt: TGTGCCAGCAGCTTGACTCGGGGACAGGGAATTAGCAATCAGCCCCAGCATTTT
d_gene: TRBD2; abundance: NA; v_gene: TRBV3-1/TRBV3-2; j_gene: TRBJ2-3; CDR3aa: CASSQVLAGGRTDTQYF; CDR3nt: TGTGCCAGCAGCCAAGTGCTAGCGGGAGGTCGCACAGATACGCAGTATTTT
d_gene: TRBD1; abundance: NA; v_gene: TRBV19; j_gene: TRBJ1-2; CDR3aa: CASTRTGIGEANYGYTF; CDR3nt: TGTGCCAGTACCCGGACAGGGATCGGGGAAGCTAACTATGGCTACACCTTC
d_gene: TRBD2; abundance: NA; v_gene: TRBV6-6; j_gene: TRBJ2-1; CDR3aa: CASTRLAGAGRDNEQFF; CDR3nt: TGTGCCAGCACTCGACTAGCGGGGGCCGGGAGGGACAATGAGCAGTTCTTC
d_gene: NA; abundance: NA; v_gene: TRBV2; j_gene: TRBJ2-5; CDR3aa: CATRTGGQETQYF; CDR3nt: TGTGCCACCCGGACAGGAGGGCAAGAGACCCAGTACTTC
d_gene: TRBD1; abundance: NA; v_gene: TRBV19; j_gene: TRBJ1-2; CDR3aa: CASSISGQGYGYTF; CDR3nt: TGTGCCAGTAGTATTAGCGGACAGGGCTATGGCTACACCTTC
d_gene: NA; abundance: once; v_gene: TRBV30; j_gene: TRBJ1-2; CDR3aa: CAWSGLTALLF; CDR3nt: TGTGCCTGGAGTGGATTGACAGCACTCCTATTC
d_gene: NA; abundance: NA; v_gene: TRBV6-5; j_gene: TRBJ1-2; CDR3aa: CASKFEGGHGYTF; CDR3nt: TGTGCCAGCAAATTTGAGGGGGGGCATGGCTACACCTTC
d_gene: NA; abundance: NA; v_gene: TRBV3-1/TRBV3-2; j_gene: TRBJ2-5; CDR3aa: CASSASQASGETQYF; CDR3nt: TGTGCCAGCAGCGCAAGTCAGGCCTCCGGGGAGACCCAGTACTTC
d_gene: NA; abundance: NA; v_gene: TRBV5-6; j_gene: TRBJ2-6; CDR3aa: CASSPGYSGANVLTF; CDR3nt: TGTGCCAGCAGCCCCGGTTACTCTGGGGCCAACGTCCTGACTTTC
d_gene: NA; abundance: NA; v_gene: TRBV27; j_gene: TRBJ1-1; CDR3aa: CASSPWGRGRAEAFF; CDR3nt: TGTGCCAGCTCCCCTTGGGGGCGGGGGAGGGCTGAAGCTTTCTTT
d_gene: NA; abundance: NA; v_gene: TRBV11-2; j_gene: TRBJ2-7; CDR3aa: CASSPVGRRSSYEQYF; CDR3nt: TGTGCCAGCAGCCCGGTCGGCAGGCGCAGCTCCTACGAGCAGTACTTC
d_gene: NA; abundance: NA; v_gene: TRBV3-1/TRBV3-2; j_gene: TRBJ2-2; CDR3aa: CASSQGGNTGELFF; CDR3nt: TGTGCCAGCAGCCAGGGGGGTAACACCGGGGAGCTGTTTTTT
d_gene: TRBD1; abundance: NA; v_gene: TRBV7-8; j_gene: TRBJ2-5; CDR3aa: CASSTDRGQETQYF; CDR3nt: TGTGCCAGCAGCACGGACAGGGGGCAAGAGACCCAGTACTTC
d_gene: NA; abundance: NA; v_gene: TRBV19; j_gene: TRBJ1-5; CDR3aa: CATEMGAGNQPQHF; CDR3nt: TGTGCCACCGAGATGGGGGCTGGCAATCAGCCCCAGCATTTT
d_gene: NA; abundance: NA; v_gene: TRBV5-6; j_gene: TRBJ1-2; CDR3aa: CASSLVTSPFYGYTF; CDR3nt: TGTGCCAGCAGCTTGGTCACGAGCCCCTTCTATGGCTACACCTTC
d_gene: NA; abundance: NA; v_gene: TRBV2; j_gene: TRBJ1-1; CDR3aa: CASNPQGQNTEAFF; CDR3nt: TGTGCCAGCAACCCCCAGGGCCAGAACACTGAAGCTTTCTTT
d_gene: NA; abundance: NA; v_gene: TRBV24-1; j_gene: TRBJ1-2; CDR3aa: CATSDPHRAYGYTF; CDR3nt: TGTGCCACCAGTGATCCTCACCGAGCCTATGGCTACACCTTC
d_gene: TRBD1; abundance: NA; v_gene: TRBV7-2; j_gene: TRBJ1-2; CDR3aa: CASSGQGARNYGYTF; CDR3nt: TGTGCCAGCAGCGGACAGGGGGCGCGAAACTATGGCTACACCTTC
d_gene: NA; abundance: few; v_gene: TRBV29-1; j_gene: TRBJ1-5; CDR3aa: CSVAEGFLGNQPQHF; CDR3nt: TGCAGCGTCGCTGAGGGGTTCCTTGGCAATCAGCCCCAGCATTTT
d_gene: NA; abundance: once; v_gene: TRBV29-1; j_gene: TRBJ2-3; CDR3aa: CSGAREDTQYF; CDR3nt: TGCAGCGGGGCCAGGGAAGATACGCAGTATTTT
d_gene: NA; abundance: NA; v_gene: TRBV7-3; j_gene: TRBJ1-5; CDR3aa: CASSRDHNQPQHF; CDR3nt: TGTGCCAGCAGCCGGGACCATAATCAGCCCCAGCATTTT
d_gene: NA; abundance: NA; v_gene: TRBV21-1; j_gene: TRBJ2-1; CDR3aa: CASSSSTGPQFF; CDR3nt: TGTGCCAGCAGCAGTTCGACAGGGCCGCAGTTCTTC
d_gene: NA; abundance: NA; v_gene: TRBV6-2/TRBV6-3; j_gene: TRBJ1-1; CDR3aa: CASSREGLNTEAFF; CDR3nt: TGTGCCAGCAGCCGCGAGGGGTTGAACACTGAAGCTTTCTTT
d_gene: TRBD1; abundance: NA; v_gene: TRBV25-1; j_gene: TRBJ1-2; CDR3aa: CASSEWDRGPNGYTF; CDR3nt: TGTGCCAGCAGTGAATGGGACAGGGGGCCGAATGGCTACACCTTC
d_gene: NA; abundance: NA; v_gene: TRBV7-9; j_gene: TRBJ1-2; CDR3aa: CASSRAGALGYTF; CDR3nt: TGTGCCAGCAGCCGCGCGGGGGCCCTTGGCTACACCTTC
d_gene: NA; abundance: NA; v_gene: TRBV12-3/TRBV12-4; j_gene: TRBJ1-4; CDR3aa: CASSRTYSRKLFF; CDR3nt: TGTGCCAGCAGCCGGACATACTCCAGAAAACTGTTTTTT
d_gene: NA; abundance: NA; v_gene: TRBV7-6; j_gene: TRBJ1-1; CDR3aa: CASSLGSVSNTEAFF; CDR3nt: TGTGCCAGCAGCTTGGGCAGCGTATCGAACACTGAAGCTTTCTTT